Described below is a single TCR beta chain sequence and its context. Its recognized antigen is unknown. No base qualities exist here, and no much larger clone lies one base off it. The data belong to a study of cytomegalovirus exposure and HLA in healthy donors (dated by TCRdb to 2017 to 2019). Looking at the study overall: An earlier analysis of some 600 of the donors reported under 300 Gb of sequence data and 90 million to 120 million unique TCR beta sequences obtained from about 200 million T cells. An early release that covered fewer than 800 HLA-typed donors contained approximately 300 gigabases of sequencing data and 80 million or so unique TCR sequences. The genetic ancestry cluster associated with self-reported Caucasian donors included 80% to 90% of the 300 to 400 genotyped donors. The study aimed to test whether cataloging public T cell receptors could reveal signatures of past pathogen exposure. The T cell repertoires of 666 subjects were profiled by immunosequencing and related to cytomegalovirus serostatus. In addition to the first cohort of 666 subjects, a separate validation cohort of under 150 different subjects was used. To predict cytomegalovirus infection status, the study brought together high-throughput TCR immunosequencing, statistical association of individual TCRs with disease status, and machine learning. To study patterns of TCR occurrence, a later analysis re-analyzed previously published TCR beta repertoires from more than 550 donors and added high-resolution HLA genotyping. In the later analysis, no new phenotypic data were used to find candidate immune exposures; instead, reliance was placed on TCR beta sequences and their occurrence across donors. In an earlier analysis of 500 to 650 of the donors, high-throughput TCR beta sequencing was used to judge whether each TCR beta V gene segment behaved as functional or pseudogenic. Donor age, sex, ethnicity and CMV serostatus were collected together with the repertoire data. A later genetic analysis used genome-wide SNP genotypes for 398 of the 666 donors, treating that subset as a discovery cohort. Every repertoire in the discovery cohort had been generated on one and the same sequencing platform. Class I and class II HLA loci were covered by the typing at four-digit resolution. Typing coverage varied by locus: roughly 620-630 donors for A, B, C, DRB1 and DQB1; roughly 510 for DQA1; around 570 for DPA1; under 490 for DPB1. Four or five DR-DQ haplotypes were handled as single units for association and clustering, since linkage in the cohort was strong. On average, about 200,000 unique TCR beta nucleotide sequences were sequenced per donor among 350 to 400 genotyped donors of the cohort, with roughly 18% of those sequences being non-productive. The investigation overall reported the following: This cohort had only TCR beta chains sequenced, and the lack of alpha or paired-chain data limited which features could be detected. Because counts were too low, 15 to 20 rarely observed V segments, including chromosome 9 orphons, were excluded from the earlier analysis of roughly 580 of the donors. A later analysis found that most CMV-associated TCR beta chains appeared HLA-restricted, with HLA associations seemingly driven largely by CMV exposure. Because HLA typing was missing for some donors at each locus, association tests included only the typed subset. Some IMGT-functional V segments, including TRBV6-2 and TRBV6-3, could not be distinguished by the 87-base-pair reads and were therefore excluded. Compared with equally common non-associated chains, HLA-associated TCR beta chains in a later analysis were more clonally expanded and had lower generation probabilities. Assigning TCR associations to individual alleles was difficult when HLA alleles, especially DR and DQ, strongly co-occurred. Most TCR sequences were observed very rarely across donors, whereas some public TCRs were present in many individuals. In a later analysis, about 17,000 TCR beta sequences were associated with specific HLA alleles at a false discovery rate of 0.05. A group of highly shared sequence variants was considered likely to be a technical artifact of the sequencing pipeline. In a later analysis, TCR association rates were found to vary across HLA loci, with the most associated TCRs seen for DRB1 alleles and the fewest for HLA-C alleles. Compared with the roughly 710-donor mean, donors in an Asian-associated ancestry cluster had fewer N-insertions in productive TCRs, according to a later genetic analysis. An association between a missense DCLRE1C variant and V-gene and J-gene trimming of TCR beta chains was found in a later genetic analysis and replicated in an independent cohort. Cytomegalovirus status was reported to be diagnosed by the classifier with high specificity and sensitivity in both the original and validation cohorts. The authors suggested that the approach could potentially be extended to other disease states and immunological phenotypes. A few of the identified cytomegalovirus-associated TCR beta chains were confirmed in vitro to be specific for cytomegalovirus antigens. Correlated functional status among segregating V segments might be attributable to linkage disequilibrium, but an unknown experimental factor could not be ruled out. A further reported finding was that TCR beta sequences accurately predicted the HLA-A and HLA-B alleles for most subjects in the first cohort. CMV serostatus was the only immune exposure information available for the cohort. A later analysis reported that several top co-occurrence clusters appeared linked to parvovirus B19, influenza, CMV and Epstein-Barr virus. An earlier analysis of approximately 530 of the donors showed that most TCR beta V segments appeared in productive rearrangements either about 87% or about 30% of the time, which broadly matched IMGT annotations. In the study, roughly 160 TCR beta chains were listed as associated with cytomegalovirus. The presence/absence analyses assumed that sequencing depth was roughly uniform across donors, and that assumption may not be true.

Receptors were amplified or captured by the immunoSEQ multiplex PCR assay. A mixture of 60 forward primers for TCR Vbeta segments and 13 reverse primers for TCR Jbeta segments was used in the multiplex PCR. The CDR3 region of rearranged TCR beta genes was amplified from genomic DNA with a multiplex PCR assay. The Illumina HiSeq System was used to sequence the amplified TCR beta libraries as 87-base-pair reads. The original methods were these. A later analysis counted about 80 million unique TCR beta chains across the 690 or so repertoires, and around 12 million of these chains were shared by at least two donors. To remove PCR and sequencing errors, raw reads were error-corrected and collapsed into unique sequences using a nearest-neighbor algorithm that merged closely related sequences. To assign V, D and J gene segments, CDR3 sequences were aligned to IMGT reference sequences. Each retained sequence needed at least a six-nucleotide match to both a V gene segment and a J gene segment. Rearrangements were classified as productive when the CDR3 lacked stop codons and remained in frame with V and J, and all other rearrangements were classified as non-productive. Following IMGT convention, CDR3 was defined as the stretch from the second conserved V-encoded cysteine to the conserved J-encoded phenylalanine. Sequences without an unambiguous match to a single V gene segment were excluded from the earlier analysis of several hundred of the donors. In an earlier analysis of a few hundred of the donors, V segments were called functional above 56.7% productive rearrangements and were called segregating when the between-donor standard deviation exceeded 5%. A statistical classification framework was built for diagnosing cytomegalovirus status from the catalog of TCR beta chain sequences. In a later analysis, V and J genes were assigned by comparing TCR nucleotide sequences against IMGT/GENE-DB human TR gene sequences. Using the TCRdist pipeline, a later analysis assigned CDR3 sequences along with most-parsimonious VDJ recombination scenarios. A later analysis defined each TCR beta chain by its CDR3 amino acid sequence plus V-gene family, and excluded reads lacking a unique V-gene family. In a later analysis, 550 to 650 highly shared, low-generation-probability nucleotide sequences were removed to address suspected cross-contamination and a sequencing artifact. A later analysis calculated a clonal expansion index for each public chain from normalized within-repertoire ranks of inferred template counts. A later analysis computed generation probabilities with a VDJ recombination model fitted to out-of-frame rearrangements, and checked the results against IGoR. A later analysis scored TCR-TCR, TCR-HLA and TCR-CMV co-occurrence with hypergeometric tests, applying a repertoire-size bias correction to TCR pairs. A later analysis estimated false discovery rates by permuting HLA or CMV assignments 20 times. In a later analysis, co-occurring TCRs were grouped using DBSCAN, and TCRdist sequence similarity was added for clustering within HLA-allele-positive subsets. Repertoires with fewer than 30,000 or more than 120,000 public chains, plus five repertoires with anomalous nucleotide sharing, were excluded from co-occurrence clustering. Sourced from immuneACCESS, this table was stored by TCRdb with only in-frame sequences that have V and J called. A share of the clones is absent; for the studies checked, an unresolved V gene accounts for under half, and the remainder has no known explanation. Clonal size and the V and J genes are those of that table, whereas D and trimming came from the DNA. The table for this sample lists 150,000 to 180,000 clones; about four fifths of them were counted only once. The ten largest clones add up to approximately 8% of the sample.

In total, just over 650 healthy bone marrow donors made up the cohort. Cohort members were all nominally healthy when sampled, although unrecorded immune exposures were likely present. The donor tested CMV seropositive and was one of the 289 seropositive cohort members. Each donor provided a peripheral blood sample, and peripheral blood mononuclear cells were used for TCR beta sequencing. The Qiagen DNeasy Blood Extraction Kit was used to extract genomic DNA from the blood cell samples. The CDR3, cysteine through phenylalanine, is 14 amino acids long. The only DNA kept is the CDR3, 42 bases in frame from the first base. CDR1 and CDR2 are drawn from the germline V gene: SGHRS, YFSETQ.

The TCR was taken from a man aged 25-40 years in good health and CMV-seropositive. The rearrangement joined TRBV5-1 to TRBJ2-5; the best D guess is TRBD1, with 6 bases matching. The DNA end lines up better with TRBJ2-7; the J call may be wrong. Sequenced input: PBMCs. In nucleotide form, the sequence is TGCGCCAGCCATATGGACAGTCGTGCCTACGAGCAGTACTTC. It translates as CASHMDSRAYEQYF.